The source of this T cell receptor beta chain is a study of response to subunit inactivated influenza vaccine. Study-level results: Authors suggested few new T cells are recruited by each seasonal influenza vaccination.

In the case of this clonotype: Antigen specificity is unknown.

This CDR3 is 15 amino acids long. V was pared by 7 bases and J by 5 bases, with 21 bases between. Germline V gives CDR1 MNHEY, CDR2 SMNVEV (reference sequence). TCRdb passed the RT-PCR reads through MiXCR, listing each CDR3 protein once. The sample lists hundreds of thousands of distinct CDR3 sequences, around 14% seen once, with 6.5% to 8.5% in the top ten. V usage is TRBV27 and J usage is TRBJ2-7; a possible D gene is TRBD2 (7 bases). The sequence was obtained from a man between 45 and 60 years old who received an inactivated influenza vaccine. Source: PBMCs from blood, taken approximately 15 days before vaccination. CDR3 protein: CASTPPGGNTHEQYF. The CDR3 nucleotides read TGTGCCAGCACCCCGCCGGGGGGCAACACCCACGAGCAGTACTTC.